A selection of T cell receptor beta chains follows, all from one sample in a study of blood T cells in healthy people across ages. TCRdb re-called the 5' RACE reads with MiXCR, one entry per CDR3 protein. Among about 1.8 million distinct CDR3 sequences listed, about 50% were seen once. The sample consisted of blood. Receptors were obtained from a woman in her 40s in good health. Both conserved end residues are part of each CDR3. The D gene is left open where the match is weak. Expanded clones get a size class; other rows say once, few or many, or leave the size out.

d_gene	abundance	v_gene	j_gene	CDR3nt	CDR3aa
.	.	TRBV7-2	TRBJ2-7	TGTGCCAGCAGCTTAGGTGGGGTCTCCTACAATGAGCAGTACTTC	CASSLGGVSYNEQYF
.	.	TRBV15	TRBJ2-6	TGTGCCACCAGCAGAGATCTGAGCAGCTTGTCCTCTGGGGCCAACGTCCTGACTTTC	CATSRDLSSLSSGANVLTF
.	.	TRBV13	TRBJ1-2	TGTGCCAGCAGCTTAGTTGCTTCTCGGGCCAGAGCTAACTATGGCTACACCTTC	CASSLVASRARANYGYTF
.	.	TRBV6-5	TRBJ2-5	TGTGCCAGCAGTCAAACCAACCTTCGACAGGAAGAGACCCAGTACTTC	CASSQTNLRQEETQYF
TRBD1	.	TRBV28	TRBJ2-1	TGTGCCAGCAGTTTACCCCAAAGGGGGCGGGACAATGAGCAGTTCTTC	CASSLPQRGRDNEQFF
.	.	TRBV20-1	TRBJ2-3	TGCAGTGCTAGAGACGTTGCTAGCCGCATTTTCACAGATACGCAGTATTTT	CSARDVASRIFTDTQYF
.	few	TRBV14	TRBJ1-4	TGTGCCAGCAGCCAAGTAGCTGGAGGATGGACTAATGAAAAACTGTTTTTT	CASSQVAGGWTNEKLFF
.	.	TRBV28	TRBJ2-7	TGTGCCAGCAGTTTGGGCCAGGTTGAATACGAGCAGTACTTC	CASSLGQVEYEQYF
.	.	TRBV27	TRBJ1-2	TGTGCCAGCAGTCCCCGGGCAGGGAGAATCCATGGCTACACCTTC	CASSPRAGRIHGYTF
TRBD1	.	TRBV11-2	TRBJ2-1	TGTGCCAGCAGCTCCAACAGGGGGTCCTACAATGAGCAGTTCTTC	CASSSNRGSYNEQFF
TRBD2	.	TRBV10-2	TRBJ2-4	TGCGCCAGCGGAGGACTAGCGGGGGGGGGAAACATTCAGTACTTC	CASGGLAGGGNIQYF
.	few	TRBV10-3	TRBJ2-5	TGTGCCATCAGTGATGTAGGGGGAGAGAGAGAGACCCAGTACTTC	CAISDVGGERETQYF
.	few	TRBV9	TRBJ1-2	TGTGCCAGCAGCGTAGCCCCTCCGGGGCTCAACTATGGCTACACCTTC	CASSVAPPGLNYGYTF
TRBD2	.	TRBV20-1	TRBJ2-5	TGCAGTGCTCCCACAGCGGGGGGGCTTCAAGAGACCCAGTACTTC	CSAPTAGGLQETQYF
TRBD1	.	TRBV5-1	TRBJ2-3	TGCGCCAGCAGCATCTATCGTGGGACAGGGGCGGGTGATACGCAGTATTTT	CASSIYRGTGAGDTQYF
.	few	TRBV20-1	TRBJ2-3	TGCAGTGCTAGGACTGCGGGGCGGTCGGATACGCAGTATTTT	CSARTAGRSDTQYF
.	once	TRBV11-2	TRBJ2-7	TGTGCCAGCAGCAGCGGGTATTTAGAGGGCGAGCAGTACTTC	CASSSGYLEGEQYF
TRBD1	.	TRBV3-1	TRBJ1-6	TGTGCCGTCAGACAGGGGTACAATTCACCCCTCCACTTT	CAVRQGYNSPLHF
.	few	TRBV11-2	TRBJ1-4	TGTGCCAGCAGCTTGTCAAGGGTGAATGAAAAACTGTTTTTT	CASSLSRVNEKLFF
TRBD2	.	TRBV20-1	TRBJ2-1	TGCAGTGCTAGAGGGACTAGCGGGGGCAGCTCCTACAATGAGCAGTTCTTC	CSARGTSGGSSYNEQFF
.	.	TRBV4-2	TRBJ2-6	TGTGCCAGCAGCCCTTTTTCCAAAGGGGCAACGGGGGCCAACGTCCTGACTTTC	CASSPFSKGATGANVLTF
.	few	TRBV20-1	TRBJ2-1	TGCAGTGCTCCAGAGGGCAATGAGCAGTTCTTC	CSAPEGNEQFF
.	.	TRBV11-2	TRBJ2-1	TGTGCCAGCAGCTTAGTTGTCTTCACAGGGAGGATATACAATGAGCAGTTCTTC	CASSLVVFTGRIYNEQFF
.	.	TRBV5-1	TRBJ2-1	TGCGCCAGCAGCCCATTTACTGGGGGGGCGGCCGGGCAGTTCTTC	CASSPFTGGAAGQFF
TRBD2	.	TRBV7-2	TRBJ2-1	TGTGCCAGCAGCTTAGTTGGAGGCGCGGGGGGGCAAAATGAGCAGTTCTTC	CASSLVGGAGGQNEQFF
TRBD2	.	TRBV20-1	TRBJ2-3	TGCAGTGCTAGCCCTAGCGGGGGGTTCACAGATACGCAGTATTTT	CSASPSGGFTDTQYF
.	.	TRBV27	TRBJ1-5	TGTGCCAGCAGACCGGGCAGGGCCAATCAGCCCCAGCATTTT	CASRPGRANQPQHF
TRBD1	.	TRBV20-1	TRBJ1-5	TGCAGTGCCCCGGGACAGGGGCATCAGCCCCAGCATTTT	CSAPGQGHQPQHF
TRBD1	.	TRBV27	TRBJ1-4	TGTGCCAGCAGTGCCCGACAGGGCGCTAATGAAAAACTGTTTTTT	CASSARQGANEKLFF
.	.	TRBV10-3	TRBJ1-5	TGTGCCATCAGTGAGTCGGTCGCGACAACCAATCAGCCCCAGCATTTT	CAISESVATTNQPQHF
.	.	TRBV12-3/TRBV12-4	TRBJ2-1	TGTGCCAGCAGGGAGACAGGCCGATCCAATGAGCAGTTCTTC	CASRETGRSNEQFF
.	.	TRBV18	TRBJ1-1	TGTGCCAGCTCACCACCGAGGAACCGGGCCGTGACTGAAGCTTTCTTT	CASSPPRNRAVTEAFF
.	.	TRBV12-3/TRBV12-4	TRBJ2-3	TGTGCCAGCTCTCCTGGGACCGGGGCCCGCACAGATACGCAGTATTTT	CASSPGTGARTDTQYF
.	.	TRBV7-2	TRBJ2-7	TGTGCCAGCAGCTCGAGGGGGTCTTCCGACTCTCTCTACGAGCAGTACTTC	CASSSRGSSDSLYEQYF
.	.	TRBV4-3	TRBJ2-5	TGCGCCAGCAGCCAAGATTTTATGCGCGCCGCTTTTGTCAATGAGCAGTACTTC	CASSQDFMRAAFVNEQYF
TRBD2	.	TRBV6-5	TRBJ2-3	TGTGCCGGCGGGACTAGCGGGGGGCAGGTGTATTTT	CAGGTSGGQVYF
TRBD2	.	TRBV12-3/TRBV12-4	TRBJ2-3	TGTGCCAGCAGTCCTAGGGGGCTAGCGGGGGGCCAGACAGATACGCAGTATTTT	CASSPRGLAGGQTDTQYF
.	.	TRBV5-5	TRBJ2-5	TGTGCCAGCAGCTTGGATTTGGTGGCCGAGACCCAGTACTTC	CASSLDLVAETQYF
.	.	TRBV28	TRBJ1-5	TGTGCCAGCAGTTTAGCTAGGGACAATCAGCCCCAGCATTTT	CASSLARDNQPQHF
TRBD1	few	TRBV12-5	TRBJ2-3	TGTGCTAGTGGTTCCGGACAGGGGGCTCCAGATACGCAGTATTTT	CASGSGQGAPDTQYF
TRBD1	.	TRBV7-9	TRBJ2-7	TGTGCCAGCAGCACTACCGGACAGGGTAGCTCCTACGAGCAGTACTTC	CASSTTGQGSSYEQYF
TRBD1	.	TRBV20-1	TRBJ1-2	TGCAGTGCTAGCCTACAGGGGGTTAATGGCTACACCTTC	CSASLQGVNGYTF
TRBD2	.	TRBV4-2	TRBJ2-5	TGTGCCAGCAGCCGGAGTAGCGGGGGACAAGAGACCCAGTACTTC	CASSRSSGGQETQYF